The next 16 T cell receptor beta chains were all read from a single sample in a study of T cell therapy after organ transplantation. Time point defined: 20-29 weeks after completion of therapy. These receptors' antigens are unknown. Sequencing was performed with immunoSEQ multiplex PCR; in TCRdb, only in-frame clones are kept and a portion is missing. This table holds fewer than 4,500 clones, 55% to 75% found once. The source material was CD8+ T cells from blood, sampled after autologous CMV-specific T cell therapy. The receptor source for this set is a human patient who had received a solid organ transplant and had CMV disease. Certain T cells may be donor cells from the graft.

This chain joins TRBV4-3 and TRBJ2-1, with D possibly called TRBD1 or TRBD2 (6 bases each). The CDR3 covers 15 residues. V was shortened by 0 bases and J by 5 bases, with 11 bases between the two germline ends. In germline, CDR1 is LGHNA, CDR2 YSLEER. The CDR3 region has the DNA TGCGCCAGCAGCCAAGAAGGGGGGTCGAACAATGAGCAGTTCTTC. This codes for CASSQEGGSNNEQFF.

The genes are TRBV13 and TRBJ1-1, with D possibly TRBD1 on 5 matching bases. There are 12 residues in the CDR3. Germline V gene data show CDR1 as PRHDT and CDR2 as FYEKMQ (reference sequence). Trimming removed 6 bases from V and 10 bases from J, with 15 bases in between. CDR3 residues: CASRTLGVRAFF. The CDR3 nucleotides are TGTGCCAGCAGGACCCTAGGGGTTAGAGCTTTCTTT.

This clone was seen a few times. The chain links TRBV7-9 to TRBJ2-7; weak D call: TRBD1 (5 bases). The CDR3 totals 15 residues. CDR1 is SEHNR, CDR2 FQNEAQ, per germline (reference sequence). Trimming cost V 7 bases and J 5 bases, with 21 bases left between them. The CDR3 region has the DNA TGTGCCAGCACCTCGCCCCCGGCAGGGTTGGACGAGCAGTACTTC. It yields the protein CASTSPPAGLDEQYF. The full variable domain, its missing parts supplied by reference TRBV7-9 and TRBJ2-7, is DTGVSQNPRHKITKRGQNVTFRCDPISEHNRLYWYRQTLGQGPEFLTYFQNEAQLEKSRLLSDRFSAERPKGSFSTLEIQRTEQGDSAMYLCASTSPPAGLDEQYFGPGTRLTVT.

The V call is TRBV7-8, the J call TRBJ2-3, with D tentatively TRBD2 (5 bases). The germline V and J ends were trimmed by 1 base and 0 bases, with 20 bases remaining between them. CDR3 size: 19 residues. CDR1 and CDR2 from the germline V gene are SGHVS and FQNEAQ. This chain's CDR3 is CASSLVGARAAHSTDTQYF. The DNA of the CDR3 is TGTGCCAGCAGCTTAGTAGGCGCTCGAGCGGCCCATAGCACAGATACGCAGTATTTT. The full variable domain, its missing parts supplied by reference TRBV7-8 and TRBJ2-3, is GAGVSQSPRYKVAKRGQDVALRCDPISGHVSLFWYQQALGQGPEFLTYFQNEAQLDKSGLPSDRFFAERPEGSVSTLKIQRTQQEDSAVYLCASSLVGARAAHSTDTQYFGPGTRLTVL.

The chain joins TRBV29-1 to TRBJ1-1, with a weak D call TRBD1 (5 bases). This CDR3 is built from 13 residues. Trimming removed 2 bases at V and 4 bases at J, with 11 bases between. The V gene's germline CDR1 is SQVTM and CDR2 ANQGSEA. The DNA of the CDR3 is TGCAGCGTTGAACAAGACAGTTTCACTGAAGCTTTCTTT. Its translation: CSVEQDSFTEAFF.

This clone was detected a few times. The chain carries TRBV7-9 and TRBJ2-3; 9 bases are shared with TRBD2. The CDR3 sequence is 14 residues long. V gave up 5 bases and J gave up 7 bases; unmatched junction bases: 7. Germline values: CDR1 SEHNR, CDR2 FQNEAQ (reference sequence). For the CDR3, the DNA is TGTGCCAGCAGCCCGGTGGCTAGCGGGAATACGCAGTATTTT. Protein sequence: CASSPVASGNTQYF. Full variable domain (outside the CDR3, taken from reference TRBV7-9 and TRBJ2-3): DTGVSQNPRHKITKRGQNVTFRCDPISEHNRLYWYRQTLGQGPEFLTYFQNEAQLEKSRLLSDRFSAERPKGSFSTLEIQRTEQGDSAMYLCASSPVASGNTQYFGPGTRLTVL.

This chain's CDR3 is CASSPMTRVETQYF. Written as DNA, the CDR3 is TGTGCCAGCAGCCCCATGACACGGGTCGAGACCCAGTACTTC. The V and J genes are TRBV7-5 and TRBJ2-5. TRBV7-5 is a recognized pseudogene. This CDR3 spans 14 amino acids.

This clone has just a few counts. The CDR3 reads CAWSGGHFQETQYF. The CDR3 DNA reads TGTGCCTGGAGTGGCGGGCACTTCCAAGAGACCCAGTACTTC. This chain connects TRBV30 to TRBJ2-5; maybe TRBD2 (5 bases). Per germline, CDR1 GTSNPN and CDR2 SVGIG (reference sequence). Trimming cost V 1 base and J 1 base, with 10 bases left between them. The CDR3 runs 14 residues.

The rearrangement links TRBV5-1 to TRBJ2-7, with TRBD2 matching 10 bases. This CDR3 comprises 16 residues. The J segment lost 2 bases and the V segment lost 0 bases, leaving 5 bases of the junction unmatched. The germline V gene has CDR1 SGHRS and CDR2 YFSETQ. The CDR3 DNA is TGCGCCAGCAGCTTGGGGCAGCGGGAGGGCCCCTACGAGCAGTACGTC. It is translated as CASSLGQREGPYEQYV.

Remarks on this clone: Other nucleotide sequences from this sample produce the same CDR3. The chain uses TRBV30 and TRBJ2-3; weak D call: TRBD2 (6 bases). The CDR3 totals 14 residues. The germline V gene has CDR1 GTSNPN and CDR2 SVGIG (reference sequence). The V gene lost 2 bases and the J gene lost 4 bases, with 13 bases spanning the gap. The CDR3 region has the DNA TGTGCCTGGAGTCTAGCGACAGCAGCAGATACGCAGTATTTT. Residues: CAWSLATAADTQYF.

The chain is built from TRBV19 and TRBJ2-1, with 11 bases matching TRBD2. Trimming took 3 bases from V and 3 from J; bases not matched to a gene: 1. The CDR3 is made up of 15 amino acids. Germline-derived CDR1 and CDR2 are LNHDA and SQIVND (reference sequence). The CDR3 DNA reads as TGTGCCAGTAGTATCGGGACTAGCGGCTACAATGAGCAGTTCTTC. It yields the protein CASSIGTSGYNEQFF.

The chain joins TRBV21-1 to TRBJ2-7; TRBD2 was called by the table and not checked on the DNA. TRBV21-1 is a listed pseudogene. The CDR3 sequence is 14 residues long. CDR3 in amino acids: CASSKVGGPYEQYV. CDR3 nucleotides: TGTGCCAGCAGCAAAGTTGGAGGTCCCTACGAGCAGTACGTC.

The chain is built from TRBV4-1 and TRBJ2-3; 8 bases are a match to TRBD2. Germline CDR1 MGHRA, CDR2 YSYEKL. Losses at the gene ends were 3 bases for V and 1 base for J; bases not matched to a gene: 6. This CDR3 is 16 amino acids long. The CDR3 loop reads CASSHLTSAGTDTQYF. Here the CDR3 DNA reads TGCGCCAGCAGCCACCTGACTAGCGCCGGCACAGATACGCAGTATTTT.

This rearrangement joins TRBV14 to TRBJ2-3; maybe TRBD1 (8 bases). This CDR3 has 19 amino acids. CDR1 is SGHDN, CDR2 FVKESK, per germline. Trimming cost V 4 bases and J 2 bases, with 25 bases left between them. In DNA, the CDR3 is TGTGCCAGCAGCCCCCCACCAGCACTACAGGGGGGGGTCACAGATACGCAGTATTTT. It codes for CASSPPPALQGGVTDTQYF.

The chain carries TRBV27 and TRBJ1-2, with 8 bases fitting TRBD1. This CDR3 spans 14 amino acids. Trimming at V came to 5 bases and at J to 7 bases, leaving 9 bases not matched to a gene. CDR1 is MNHEY, CDR2 SMNVEV, per germline (reference sequence). The CDR3 protein is CASSLLGQGSGYTF. Written as DNA, the CDR3 is TGTGCCAGCAGTCTCCTAGGACAGGGCTCTGGCTACACCTTC.

This clone came up once. The chain recombines TRBV5-8 with TRBJ1-2; D possibly corresponds to TRBD1 (6 bases). V was shortened by 2 bases and J by 3 bases, with 11 bases between the two germline ends. The CDR3 is made up of 14 amino acids. Germline V gives CDR1 SGHTS, CDR2 YDEGEE. The CDR3 protein is CASSFNRDDYGYTF. Written as DNA, the CDR3 is TGTGCCAGCAGCTTCAACAGGGATGACTATGGCTACACCTTC.